What follows are 6 T cell receptor beta chains derived from one specimen sequenced in a study of shared clonotypes between healthy human individuals. TCRdb's table, derived via immunoSEQ multiplex PCR, lists solely in-frame clones and lacks some. The data hold 2 million to 2.5 million clones, with 90% to 95% observed a single time. The sequencing sample was made of naive CD4+ T cells sorted from blood. The subset was: CD45RA+ positively selected. The receptors originated from a young man in good health.

The V call is TRBV4-3, the J call TRBJ2-5; D not resolved. The V end was cut by 0 bases, the J end by 2 bases, with 13 bases between. There are 16 residues in the CDR3. Germline values: CDR1 LGHNA, CDR2 YSLEER. The CDR3 bases are TGCGCCAGCAGCCAAGATCATTTGGAGAGTCAAGAGACCCAGTACTTC. Protein sequence: CASSQDHLESQETQYF.

V gene TRBV7-2 combines with J gene TRBJ2-5, with D hard to call. CDR3 size: 14 residues. Germline V gene sequence: CDR1 SGHTA, CDR2 FQGNSA. V shed 1 base and J shed 6 bases, with 12 bases lying between them. This CDR3 reads CASSLVTGPQTQYF. DNA of the CDR3: TGTGCCAGCAGCTTAGTGACTGGCCCCCAGACCCAGTACTTC.

V is TRBV4-1 and J is TRBJ2-1; D possibly corresponds to TRBD1 (6 bases). Germline assignment: CDR1 MGHRA and CDR2 YSYEKL. CDR3 size: 16 residues. Trimming removed 0 bases from V and 4 bases from J, with 13 bases in between. CDR3 DNA: TGCGCCAGCAGCCAAGAAGGAGGACAGCCTTACAATGAGCAGTTCTTC. It specifies CASSQEGGQPYNEQFF.

This chain uses TRBV6-5 with TRBJ2-6, with D unclear. Trimming left V 7 bases short and J 2 bases short, with 6 bases between. Germline-derived CDR1 and CDR2 are MNHEY and SVGAGI. The CDR3 contains 13 residues. CDR3 nucleotide sequence: TGTGCCAGCACGAACCCTGGGGCCAACGTCCTGACTTTC. The encoded protein is CASTNPGANVLTF.

The CDR3, as DNA: TGTGCCAGCTCAACTATAGACAGTCCCGAGACCCAGTACTTC. Encoded protein: CASSTIDSPETQYF. V is TRBV18 and J is TRBJ2-5; weak D call: TRBD1 (5 bases). V dropped 5 bases and J dropped 5 bases, with 15 bases sitting between them. This CDR3 is built from 14 residues. The V gene's germline CDR1 is KGHSH and CDR2 LQKENI.

Of note for this clone: Additional DNA sequences in this sample encode the identical CDR3. The J gene is TRBJ1-1, the V gene TRBV18; 7 bases line up with TRBD1. Germline CDR1 reads KGHSH; CDR2 reads LQKENI. V shed 6 bases and J 0 bases; nucleotides not matched to a gene: 4. There are 14 residues in the CDR3. CDR3 protein: CASSPRGMNTEAFF. The CDR3 bases are TGTGCCAGCTCCCCCAGGGGGATGAACACTGAAGCTTTCTTT.